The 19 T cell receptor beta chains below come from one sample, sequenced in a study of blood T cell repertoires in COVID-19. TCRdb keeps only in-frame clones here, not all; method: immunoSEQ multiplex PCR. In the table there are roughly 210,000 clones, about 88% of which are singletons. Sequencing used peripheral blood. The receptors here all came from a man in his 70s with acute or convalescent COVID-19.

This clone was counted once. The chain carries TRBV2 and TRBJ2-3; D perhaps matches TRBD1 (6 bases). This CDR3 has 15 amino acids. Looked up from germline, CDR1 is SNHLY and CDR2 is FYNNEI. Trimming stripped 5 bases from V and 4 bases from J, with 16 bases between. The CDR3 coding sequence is TGTGCCAGCAGTCCACAGGGTAGCGTGGCAGATACGCAGTATTTT. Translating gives CASSPQGSVADTQYF.

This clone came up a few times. This CDR3 is CASRYDRGSYEQYF. DNA for the CDR3: TGTGCCAGCAGATATGACAGAGGCTCCTACGAGCAGTACTTC. The V and J genes are TRBV5-4 and TRBJ2-7, with a possible D match to TRBD1 (5 bases). The CDR3 length is 14 residues. Trimming stripped 5 bases from V and 0 bases from J, with 12 bases between. Looked up from germline, CDR1 is SGHNT and CDR2 is YYREEE (reference sequence).

CDR3 protein: CASSRQGANEQYF. The CDR3 DNA is TGTGCCAGTAGTAGACAGGGGGCTAACGAGCAGTACTTC. V is TRBV19 and J is TRBJ2-7; TRBD1 aligns across 10 bases. CDR3 length equals 13 residues. Germline CDR1 and CDR2: LNHDA and SQIVND (reference sequence). The junction had 2 bases not matched to a gene; V was cut back by 4 bases and J by 5 bases.

The DNA for the CDR3 is TGTGCCAGCAGCCCTAGCCCAGGGACTAGTACTTACAATGAGCAGTTCTTC. It yields the protein CASSPSPGTSTYNEQFF. V and J are TRBV9 and TRBJ2-1; 8 nucleotides line up with TRBD2. With V trimmed by 4 bases and J by 4 bases, 13 bases remained unmatched. Germline-derived CDR1 and CDR2 are SGDLS and YYNGEE. The CDR3 is made up of 17 amino acids.

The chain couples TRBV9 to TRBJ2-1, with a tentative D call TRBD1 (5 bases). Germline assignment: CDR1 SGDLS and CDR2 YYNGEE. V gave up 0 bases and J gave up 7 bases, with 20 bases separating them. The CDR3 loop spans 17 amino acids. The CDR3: CASSVEYGAGLENEQFF. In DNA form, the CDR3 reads TGTGCCAGCAGCGTAGAATATGGGGCAGGGCTGGAGAATGAGCAGTTCTTC.

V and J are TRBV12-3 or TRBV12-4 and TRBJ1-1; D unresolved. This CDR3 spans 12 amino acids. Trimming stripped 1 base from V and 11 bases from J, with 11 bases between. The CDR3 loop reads CASSLVKERAFF. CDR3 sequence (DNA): TGTGCCAGCAGTTTAGTAAAGGAGCGGGCTTTCTTT.

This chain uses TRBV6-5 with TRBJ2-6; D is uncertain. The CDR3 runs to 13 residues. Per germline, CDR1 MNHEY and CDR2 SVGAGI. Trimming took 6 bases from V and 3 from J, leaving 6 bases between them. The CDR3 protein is CASRQYGANVLTF. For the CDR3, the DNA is TGTGCCAGCAGGCAGTATGGGGCCAACGTCCTGACTTTC.

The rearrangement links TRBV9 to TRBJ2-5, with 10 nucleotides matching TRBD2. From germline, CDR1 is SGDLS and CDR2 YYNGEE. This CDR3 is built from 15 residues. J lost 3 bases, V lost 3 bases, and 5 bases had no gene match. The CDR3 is CASSGSGRPEETQYF. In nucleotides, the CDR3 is TGTGCCAGCAGCGGTAGCGGGAGGCCCGAAGAGACCCAGTACTTC.

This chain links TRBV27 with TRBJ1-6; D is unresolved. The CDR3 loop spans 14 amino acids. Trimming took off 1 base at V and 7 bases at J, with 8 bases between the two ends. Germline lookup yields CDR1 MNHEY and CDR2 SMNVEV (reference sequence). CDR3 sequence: CASSLLPGNSPLHF. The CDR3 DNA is TGTGCCAGCAGTTTATTGCCAGGAAATTCACCCCTCCACTTT.

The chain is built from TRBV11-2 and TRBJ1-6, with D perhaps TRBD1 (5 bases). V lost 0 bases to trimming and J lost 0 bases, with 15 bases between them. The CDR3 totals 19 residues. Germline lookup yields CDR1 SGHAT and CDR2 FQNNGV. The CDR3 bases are TGTGCCAGCAGCTTAGATGCGGGGGGGGGATACTCCTATAATTCACCCCTCCACTTT. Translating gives CASSLDAGGGYSYNSPLHF.

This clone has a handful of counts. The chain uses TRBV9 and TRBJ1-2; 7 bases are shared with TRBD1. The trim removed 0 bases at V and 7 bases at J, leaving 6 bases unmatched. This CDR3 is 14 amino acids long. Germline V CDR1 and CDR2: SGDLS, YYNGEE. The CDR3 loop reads CASSVEGGNGGYTF. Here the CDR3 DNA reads TGTGCCAGCAGCGTAGAAGGGGGCAACGGTGGCTACACCTTC.

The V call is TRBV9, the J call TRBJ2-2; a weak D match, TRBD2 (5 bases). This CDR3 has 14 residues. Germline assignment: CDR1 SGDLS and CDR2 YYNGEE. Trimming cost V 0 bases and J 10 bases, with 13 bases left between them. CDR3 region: CASSVAGWAVELFF. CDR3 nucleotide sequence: TGTGCCAGCAGCGTAGCGGGGTGGGCGGTGGAGCTGTTTTTT.

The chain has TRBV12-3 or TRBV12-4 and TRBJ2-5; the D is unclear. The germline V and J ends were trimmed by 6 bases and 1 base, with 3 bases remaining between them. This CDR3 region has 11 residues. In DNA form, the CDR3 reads TGTGCCAGCAGCCTCCAAGAGACCCAGTACTTC. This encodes CASSLQETQYF.

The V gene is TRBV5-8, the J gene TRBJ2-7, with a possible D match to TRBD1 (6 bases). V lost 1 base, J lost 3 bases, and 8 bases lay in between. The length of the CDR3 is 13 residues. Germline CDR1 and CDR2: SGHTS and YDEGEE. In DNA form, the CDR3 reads TGTGCCAGCAGCTTGCCGGACAGCTACGAGCAGTACTTC. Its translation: CASSLPDSYEQYF.

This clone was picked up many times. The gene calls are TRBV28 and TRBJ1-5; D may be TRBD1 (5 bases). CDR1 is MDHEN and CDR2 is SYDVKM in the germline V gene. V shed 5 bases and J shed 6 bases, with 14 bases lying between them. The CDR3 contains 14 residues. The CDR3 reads CASSRSWGLQPQHF. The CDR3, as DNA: TGTGCCAGCAGTCGAAGTTGGGGACTTCAGCCCCAGCATTTT.

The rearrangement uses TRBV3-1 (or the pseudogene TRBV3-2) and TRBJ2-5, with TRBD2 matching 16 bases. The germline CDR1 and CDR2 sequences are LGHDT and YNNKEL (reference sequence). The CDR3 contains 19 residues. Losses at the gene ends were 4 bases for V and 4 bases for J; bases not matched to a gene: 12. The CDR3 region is CASSPGTSGRAFFLETQYF. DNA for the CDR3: TGTGCCAGCAGCCCCGGGACTAGCGGGAGGGCCTTCTTTTTAGAGACCCAGTACTTC.

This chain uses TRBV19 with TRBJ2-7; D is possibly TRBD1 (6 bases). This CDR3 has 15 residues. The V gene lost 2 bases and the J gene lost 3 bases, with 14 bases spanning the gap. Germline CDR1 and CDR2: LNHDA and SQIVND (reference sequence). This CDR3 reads CASSISGASSYEQYF. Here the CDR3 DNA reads TGTGCCAGTAGTATATCAGGGGCGAGTAGCTACGAGCAGTACTTC.

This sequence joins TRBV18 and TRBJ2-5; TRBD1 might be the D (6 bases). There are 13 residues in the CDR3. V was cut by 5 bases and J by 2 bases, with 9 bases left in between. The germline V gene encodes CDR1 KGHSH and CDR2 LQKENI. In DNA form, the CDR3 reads TGTGCCAGCTCATTAGGACAGCAAGAGACCCAGTACTTC. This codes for CASSLGQQETQYF.

CDR3 sequence reads: CASSPSVGQGKLFF. DNA of the CDR3: TGTGCCAGCTCACCATCGGTCGGACAGGGAAAACTGTTTTTT. The V and J genes are TRBV18 and TRBJ1-4, with 8 bases aligning to TRBD1. Germline-derived CDR1 and CDR2 are KGHSH and LQKENI. The CDR3 consists of 14 residues. Trimming cost V 2 bases and J 10 bases; bases outside gene matches: 6. The whole variable domain, remainder taken from reference TRBV18 and TRBJ1-4, is NAGVMQNPRHLVRRRGQEARLRCSPMKGHSHVYWYRQLPEEGLKFMVYLQKENIIDESGMPKERFSAEFPKEGPSILRIQQVVRGDSAAYFCASSPSVGQGKLFFGSGTQLSVL.